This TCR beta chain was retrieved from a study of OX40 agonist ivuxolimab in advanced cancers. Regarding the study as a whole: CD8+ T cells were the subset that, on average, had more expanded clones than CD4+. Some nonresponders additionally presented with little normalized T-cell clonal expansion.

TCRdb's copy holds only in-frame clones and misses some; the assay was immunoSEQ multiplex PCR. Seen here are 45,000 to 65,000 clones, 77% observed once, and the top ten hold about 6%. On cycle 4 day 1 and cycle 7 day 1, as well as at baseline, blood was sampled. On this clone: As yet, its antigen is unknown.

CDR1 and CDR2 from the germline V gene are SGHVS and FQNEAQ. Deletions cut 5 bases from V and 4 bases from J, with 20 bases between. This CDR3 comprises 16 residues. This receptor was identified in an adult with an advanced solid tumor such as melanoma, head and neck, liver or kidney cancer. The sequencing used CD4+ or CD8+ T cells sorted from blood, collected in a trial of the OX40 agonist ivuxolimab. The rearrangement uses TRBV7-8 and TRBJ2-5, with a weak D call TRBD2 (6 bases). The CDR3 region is CASSRFRDSATETQYF. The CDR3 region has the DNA TGTGCCAGCAGCCGCTTCCGGGACTCAGCCACAGAGACCCAGTACTTC.